Below are 8 T cell receptor delta chains sequenced from a single sample in a study of DNA immune sequencing with unique molecular identifiers. Genomic DNA underwent 32-plex PCR targeting all 8 TRDV and 4 TRDJ genes. Adapter PCR followed around 3 barcoding PCR cycles that attached a 12-nucleotide UMI. TCRdb reapplied CATT to the multiplex PCR reads. The data show a few thousand delta-chain clones, approximately 12% seen once. The sequenced material came from gamma-delta T cells enriched from blood buffy coat, or unenriched PBMCs (not recorded which). Source of these receptors: a human donor in good health.

Ten or more counts support this clone. A far bigger clonotype differs at one base, so this is likely a read error. CDR3 region: CACAQLRDRDDKLIF. The CDR3 DNA reads as TGTGCCTGTGCCCAACTGAGGGATAGGGACGATAAACTCATCTTT. This chain connects TRDV2 to TRDJ1; the D gene is possibly TRDD3 (6 bases). Germline values: CDR1 GEAIGNYY, CDR2 EKD. Trimming removed 5 bases at V and 4 bases at J, with 19 bases between. The CDR3 covers 15 residues.

This clone showed up just a few times. The protein recorded in TCRdb matches a much larger clone and deviates from this DNA's translation at residue 4, suggesting a read error; the protein here is obtained by translating the DNA. This sequence joins TRDV2 and TRDJ3; 11 positions match TRDD3. V lost 5 bases and J lost 0; bases outside the gene matches: 11. The CDR3 contains 20 residues. Germline V gene lookup returns CDR1 GEAIGNYY and CDR2 EKD. The CDR3 region is CACVPYWGIIGSWDTRQMFF. Here the CDR3 DNA reads TGTGCCTGTGTACCGTACTGGGGGATAATAGGCTCCTGGGACACCCGACAGATGTTTTTC.

Worth noting for this clone: A read error is the likely source, as a far larger clone sits one nucleotide away. The sample holds other DNA sequences that translate to the same CDR3. CDR3: CACDQIKEEPSWDTRQMFF. DNA of the CDR3: TGTGCCTGTGACCAAATCAAGGAGGAGCCCTCCTGGGACACACGACAGATGTTTTTC. V is TRDV2 and J is TRDJ3, with D perhaps TRDD3 (5 bases). The CDR3 totals 19 residues. The germline V gene has CDR1 GEAIGNYY and CDR2 EKD.

A note on this clone: A far larger clone is one base from this, pointing to a likely read error. This chain links TRDV1 with TRDJ1, with 10 positions matching TRDD3. Assignment of the J gene here rests on matching the DNA to germline, because TCRdb gives none. Germline values: CDR1 TSWWSYY, CDR2 QGS. The CDR3 totals 26 residues. CDR3 amino acids: CALGELGFLQSLTGGSSSLYTHKLIF. DNA for the CDR3: TGTGCTCTTGGGGAACTGGGGTTCCTACAGTCCTTAACTGGGGGATCTTCTTCTTTGTACACCCATAAACTCATCTTT.

In this sample, this clone turned up a few times. With only one base between it and a far larger clone, this is likely a read error. Other DNA sequences in this specimen translate into the identical CDR3. The chain employs TRDV2 and TRDJ1; 7 bases are a match to TRDD3. This CDR3 contains 15 residues. The germline V gene has CDR1 GEAIGNYY and CDR2 EKD. Here the CDR3 reads CACDLLGTDTDKLIF. CDR3 DNA sequence: TGTGCCTGTGACCTACTGGGGACAGACACCGATAAACTTATCTTT.

This clone was seen a few times. The protein TCRdb gives is from a much larger clone and does not agree with this DNA's translation at residue 13, likely a read error; the protein shown here comes from the DNA. V and J are TRDV2 and TRDJ1; 7 positions match TRDD3. CDR1 GEAIGNYY and CDR2 EKD come from the germline V gene. CDR3 length: 15 amino acids. CDR3 residues: CACDVLLGTTDKPIF. In nucleotides, the CDR3 is TGTGCCTGTGACGTCTTACTGGGGACCACCGATAAACCCATCTTT.

This clone was counted a few times. This DNA's translation and the protein TCRdb lists, from a much larger clone, do not match at residue 14, likely due to a read error; the protein shown is translated from the DNA. Distinct nucleotide sequences in the sample also encode this CDR3. The chain carries TRDV2 and TRDJ1, with 9 nucleotides matching TRDD3. The CDR3 extends over 17 amino acids. Germline V CDR1 and CDR2: GEAIGNYY, EKD. In nucleotides, the CDR3 is TGTGCCTGTGACACTCTGGGGGATGGAAAGTACACCGATAACCTCATCTTT. Its protein product is CACDTLGDGKYTDNLIF.

This clone was observed at least ten times. The chain is built from TRDV1 and TRDJ1, with TRDD3 matching 13 bases. The J gene comes from matching the DNA to germline here; TCRdb lacks it. The J segment lost 9 bases and the V segment lost 1 base, leaving 32 bases of the junction unmatched. The length of the CDR3 is 24 residues. Germline CDR1 TSWWSYY, CDR2 QGS. The DNA of the CDR3 is TGTGCTCTTGGGGAACCCACCCTACGCTTCCACTGGGGGATACGCTTGATGGGGGATACACAACTCATCTTT. Its protein is CALGEPTLRFHWGIRLMGDTQLIF.